Below are 9 T cell receptor beta chains sequenced from a single sample in a study of vaccination and CD4 T cells after COVID-19 (dated 2022 in TCRdb). The sample's treatment or condition label, in plain terms: roughly 10-day PBMC culture with coronavirus spike peptide pools or control peptides (ViraFEST assay). These receptors' antigens are unknown. The protocol used for the library was PCR. The data were produced on an Illumina iSeq 100. At the Johns Hopkins FTIC core, DNA from the cultured CD4+ T cells underwent TCR sequencing with the Oncomine TCR Beta short-read assay. The public reads were reanalyzed by TCRdb: fastp trimming at Q25, MiXCR alignment, in-frame beta chains only. All rows with the same CDR3 protein become a single entry with the most common DNA and genes. Recorded for this sample are 15,000 to 20,000 distinct CDR3 sequences; just under 30% of them occurred a single time. Approximately 17% of the sample rests with the top ten.

Input material: cultured CD4+ T cells from blood. Receptors originate from a human donor with COVID-19.

The chain employs TRBV12-3 or TRBV12-4 and TRBJ2-2; D is perhaps TRBD2 (6 bases). CDR3 length: 15 amino acids. The V gene lost 0 bases and the J gene lost 5 bases, with 10 bases spanning the gap. The CDR3 reads CASSLAGGGTGELFF. In nucleotides, the CDR3 is TGTGCCAGCAGTTTAGCGGGGGGAGGTACCGGGGAGCTGTTTTTT.

In its sample, this clonotype ranks as medium-sized. This rearrangement joins TRBV7-8 to TRBJ1-5, with D unresolved. Looked up from germline, CDR1 is SGHVS and CDR2 is FQNEAQ. V lost 5 bases and J 0 bases, leaving 11 bases between the germline ends. The CDR3 contains 15 residues. Here the CDR3 reads CASSIGLNSNQPQHF. DNA for the CDR3: TGTGCCAGCAGCATCGGACTGAATAGCAATCAGCCCCAGCATTTT.

This clonotype was seen a few times. J is TRBJ2-2 and V is TRBV6-5; 7 bases match TRBD1. The germline gives CDR1 MNHEY, CDR2 SVGAGI. Trimming cost V 0 bases and J 6 bases; bases outside gene matches: 10. This CDR3 has 17 residues. CDR3: CASSYSFPGGLPGELFF. The CDR3 DNA is TGTGCCAGCAGTTACTCGTTCCCAGGGGGTCTTCCCGGGGAGCTGTTTTTT.

Here the CDR3 reads CASRTGTRRVAGELFF. The CDR3 DNA reads TGTGCCAGCAGAACCGGGACTAGGAGAGTGGCCGGGGAGCTGTTTTTT. The chain has TRBV12-3 or TRBV12-4 and TRBJ2-2, with 8 bases that match TRBD2. The CDR3 is 16 residues long. V was pared by 6 bases and J by 6 bases, with 12 bases of the junction left unmatched.

The chain carries TRBV28 and TRBJ2-3; possible D gene TRBD1, 5 bases. Germline CDR1 MDHEN, CDR2 SYDVKM. This CDR3 is built from 14 residues. V shed 5 bases and J shed 1 base, with 10 bases lying between them. CDR3: CASSKGPGTDTQYF. The CDR3 nucleotides read TGTGCCAGCAGTAAGGGGCCCGGCACAGATACGCAGTATTTT.

The V and J genes are TRBV19 and TRBJ2-2, with unresolved D. Germline CDR1 is LNHDA and CDR2 is SQIVND (reference sequence). V gave up 6 bases and J gave up 5 bases, with 19 bases separating them. The CDR3 has 16 amino acids. CDR3 region: CASSKTETTRTGELFF. Here the CDR3 DNA reads TGTGCCAGTAGCAAAACAGAGACGACGAGGACCGGGGAGCTGTTTTTT.

The chain recombines TRBV12-3 or TRBV12-4 with TRBJ1-2; D might be TRBD1 (5 bases). CDR3 length: 13 residues. The germline V and J ends were trimmed by 6 bases and 3 bases, with 11 bases remaining between them. The chain's CDR3 is CASSRDGYYGYTF. In nucleotides, the CDR3 is TGTGCCAGCAGCCGGGACGGATACTATGGCTACACCTTC.

This clonotype was observed a few times. The chain employs TRBV7-9 and TRBJ1-2; 7 bases line up with TRBD1. Germline CDR1 and CDR2: SEHNR and FQNEAQ (reference sequence). V lost 3 bases to trimming and J lost 6 bases; unmatched junction nucleotides: 10. The CDR3 consists of 15 residues. CDR3 loop: CASSFGGAQGNGYTF. Here the CDR3 DNA reads TGTGCCAGCAGCTTCGGGGGGGCACAGGGGAATGGCTACACCTTC.

The sample holds a few counts of this clonotype. The chain joins TRBV28 to TRBJ1-1; TRBD1 might be the D (5 bases). Germline V gene sequence: CDR1 MDHEN, CDR2 SYDVKM. V gave up 7 bases and J gave up 3 bases, with 9 bases separating them. The CDR3 spans 12 residues. The CDR3 is CASTPGYTEAFF. The CDR3 DNA is TGTGCCAGCACACCAGGGTACACTGAAGCTTTCTTT.